These 21 T cell receptor beta chains originate from one sample sequenced in a study of vaccination effects on CD4 cells after COVID-19. No antigen has been identified for these receptors. Viral peptide pool expansion of antigen-specific CD4+ T cells preceded sequencing in the ViraFEST assay. After less than twelve days in culture, the CD4+ T cells were isolated. The person had a PCR-confirmed SARS-CoV-2 infection during March to December 2020. TCRdb's copy holds only in-frame clones and misses some; the assay was immunoSEQ multiplex PCR. The data show around 23,000 clones, more than 60% seen once. The input for sequencing was CD4+ T cells from PBMCs cultured with a peptide pool, taken before COVID-19 vaccination. The receptors stem from a human donor who had a prior SARS-CoV-2 infection.

The gene calls are TRBV18 and TRBJ1-4, with D maybe TRBD1 (5 bases). The CDR3 extends over 15 amino acids. Trimming removed 4 bases from V and 8 bases from J, with 17 bases in between. Germline V gene data show CDR1 as KGHSH and CDR2 as LQKENI. DNA of the CDR3: TGTGCCAGCTCACTGAGTGGGGGTCTACGGGAAAAACTGTTTTTT. It encodes CASSLSGGLREKLFF.

The V call is TRBV5-6, the J call TRBJ1-1; no reliable D call. V gave up 1 base and J gave up 1 base, with 5 bases separating them. Germline values: CDR1 SGHDT, CDR2 YYEEEE. The CDR3 runs 13 residues. CDR3 region: CASSLPANTEAFF. CDR3 sequence (DNA): TGTGCCAGCAGCTTGCCAGCGAACACTGAAGCTTTCTTT. Together with reference TRBV5-6 and TRBJ1-1, the CDR3 gives the full variable domain: DAGVTQSPTHLIKTRGQQVTLRCSPKSGHDTVSWYQQALGQGPQFIFQYYEEEERQRGNFPDRFSGHQFPNYSSELNVNALLLGDSALYLCASSLPANTEAFFGQGTRLTVV.

This clone has just a few counts. This chain links TRBV2 with TRBJ1-4; D call uncertain. Germline assignment: CDR1 SNHLY and CDR2 FYNNEI. Trimming took off 6 bases at V and 8 bases at J, with 10 bases between the two ends. This CDR3 comprises 12 residues. CDR3 in amino acids: CASRAGPEKLFF. CDR3 sequence (DNA): TGTGCCAGCAGGGCCGGGCCCGAAAAACTGTTTTTT.

CDR3 amino acids: CASTLQGVNEKLFF. Here the CDR3 DNA reads TGTGCCAGCACCCTACAGGGGGTGAATGAAAAACTGTTTTTT. V usage is TRBV11-2 and J usage is TRBJ1-4; TRBD1 agrees at 8 bases. Germline CDR1 SGHAT, CDR2 FQNNGV. After removal of 7 bases from V and 5 bases from J, the junction contained 6 bases not matched to a gene. This CDR3 is built from 14 residues.

The rearrangement links TRBV5-1 to TRBJ1-1; maybe TRBD1 (5 bases). Germline values: CDR1 SGHRS, CDR2 YFSETQ. Trimming pared 0 bases from V and 7 bases from J, leaving 16 bases between. CDR3 length: 15 amino acids. CDR3 sequence reads: CASSLGGRKDIEAFF. The CDR3 nucleotides are TGCGCCAGCAGCTTGGGGGGGAGGAAGGATATTGAAGCTTTCTTT.

V is TRBV11-2 and J is TRBJ2-7; perhaps TRBD2 as D (7 bases). The germline V gene encodes CDR1 SGHAT and CDR2 FQNNGV. The CDR3 length is 15 residues. Trimming stripped 5 bases from V and 3 bases from J, with 17 bases between. The CDR3 loop is CASSEIRGAYYEQYF. Written as DNA, the CDR3 is TGTGCCAGCAGCGAAATCCGGGGGGCGTACTACGAGCAGTACTTC. Supplemented by reference TRBV11-2 and TRBJ2-7, the full variable domain reads EAGVAQSPRYKIIEKRQSVAFWCNPISGHATLYWYQQILGQGPKLLIQFQNNGVVDDSQLPKDRFSAERLKGVDSTLKIQPAKLEDSAVYLCASSEIRGAYYEQYFGPGTRLTVT.

V usage is TRBV7-2 and J usage is TRBJ2-7; D remains unclear. The CDR3 sequence is 13 residues long. Germline lookup yields CDR1 SGHTA and CDR2 FQGNSA. With 5 bases removed from V and 4 bases from J, the gap between germline ends came to 12 bases. The CDR3 is CASSLPRLYEQYF. In DNA, the CDR3 is TGTGCCAGCAGCCTTCCAAGGCTGTACGAGCAGTACTTC.

V gene TRBV6-5 combines with J gene TRBJ1-6, with TRBD1 matching over 8 bases. The CDR3 runs to 12 residues. With 10 bases clipped from V and 9 bases from J, the junction kept 5 bases outside the gene matches. Germline lookup yields CDR1 MNHEY and CDR2 SVGAGI. The CDR3 is CATTDRVSPLHF. The CDR3 DNA follows: TGTGCCACCACGGACAGGGTTTCACCCCTCCACTTT.

V gene TRBV5-1 combines with J gene TRBJ2-2, with 12 nucleotides matching TRBD2. Germline V gene data show CDR1 as SGHRS and CDR2 as YFSETQ. The J segment lost 2 bases and the V segment lost 0 bases, leaving 5 bases of the junction unmatched. The CDR3 contains 18 residues. CDR3 region: CASSLVPSGGANTGELFF. CDR3 DNA sequence: TGCGCCAGCAGCTTGGTTCCTAGCGGGGGGGCCAACACCGGGGAGCTGTTTTTT.

This rearrangement joins TRBV5-4 to TRBJ2-7, with D perhaps being TRBD1 or TRBD2 (6 bases each). V lost 0 bases and J lost 6, with 19 bases in between. The length of the CDR3 is 16 residues. CDR1 SGHNT and CDR2 YYREEE come from the germline V gene (reference sequence). In nucleotides, the CDR3 is TGTGCCAGCAGCTTGGGGTTGATGAGTGGGGGGCGCGAGCAGTACTTC. Translating gives CASSLGLMSGGREQYF.

The V gene is TRBV7-6, the J gene TRBJ1-3, with D possibly being TRBD1 (5 bases). This CDR3 is 15 amino acids long. CDR1 and CDR2 from the germline V gene are SGHVS and FNYEAQ. Trimming removed 3 bases at V and 0 bases at J, with 9 bases between. CDR3 in DNA: TGTGCCAGCAGCTTGGGACGGAACTCTGGAAACACCATATATTTT. It yields the protein CASSLGRNSGNTIYF.

This clone was recorded only once. This chain uses TRBV7-9 with TRBJ2-3; no clear D gene. This CDR3 contains 15 residues. The ends were cut back, 2 bases at V and 0 bases at J, with 9 bases in the middle. The V gene's germline CDR1 is SEHNR and CDR2 FQNEAQ (reference sequence). As DNA, the CDR3 is TGTGCCAGCAGCTTATCCTCCGCTAGCACAGATACGCAGTATTTT. Amino acids: CASSLSSASTDTQYF.

The table lists this clone with a few counts. J is TRBJ2-2 and V is TRBV15, with TRBD2 matching 8 bases. CDR3 length: 18 amino acids. The junction had 13 bases not matched to a gene; V was cut back by 0 bases and J by 7 bases. The germline CDR1 and CDR2 sequences are LNHNV and YYDKDF (reference sequence). The CDR3 is CATSRDHGWTGGVGELFF. DNA of the CDR3: TGTGCCACCAGCAGAGATCATGGGTGGACCGGGGGGGTCGGGGAGCTGTTTTTT.

The gene calls are TRBV18 and TRBJ1-1; the D is unclear. Germline CDR1 is KGHSH and CDR2 is LQKENI. This CDR3 comprises 13 residues. V lost 3 bases to trimming and J lost 3 bases, with 8 bases between them. The CDR3 bases are TGTGCCAGCTCACCCTCCGCGGACACTGAAGCTTTCTTT. This sequence encodes CASSPSADTEAFF. The variable domain in full, completed from reference TRBV18 and TRBJ1-1, reads NAGVMQNPRHLVRRRGQEARLRCSPMKGHSHVYWYRQLPEEGLKFMVYLQKENIIDESGMPKERFSAEFPKEGPSILRIQQVVRGDSAAYFCASSPSADTEAFFGQGTRLTVV.

This chain links TRBV7-2 with TRBJ2-1; 10 bases match TRBD2. The V gene's germline CDR1 is SGHTA and CDR2 FQGNSA. V lost 1 base and J lost 9; bases outside the gene matches: 9. The CDR3 loop spans 16 amino acids. The CDR3 coding sequence is TGTGCCAGCAGCTTAGAACCCGGGATAGCGGGAGGTGAGCAGTTCTTC. It encodes CASSLEPGIAGGEQFF.

The rearrangement uses TRBV3-1 (or the pseudogene TRBV3-2) and TRBJ2-1; unclear D gene. The CDR3 contains 13 residues. The V end lost 3 bases, the J end lost 10 bases, and 13 bases lay between the germline ends. Germline assignment: CDR1 LGHDT and CDR2 YNNKEL (reference sequence). The CDR3 coding sequence is TGTGCCAGCAGCCACGTGGAGTGGTTGGAGCAGTTCTTC. Protein sequence: CASSHVEWLEQFF.

V gene TRBV11-3 combines with J gene TRBJ1-1, with unresolved D. The CDR3 runs to 13 residues. V was trimmed by 3 bases and J by 5 bases, leaving 10 bases between them. The V gene's germline CDR1 is SGHNT and CDR2 YENEEA. The CDR3 DNA is TGTGCCAGCAGCTTTTTTCAAGGGACTGAAGCTTTCTTT. Its translation is CASSFFQGTEAFF.

This clone is a singleton in its sample. The chain joins TRBV15 to TRBJ2-2, with 8 nucleotides matching TRBD1. The CDR3 extends over 13 amino acids. J lost 14 bases, V lost 1 base, and 6 bases had no gene match. Germline V gives CDR1 LNHNV, CDR2 YYDKDF (reference sequence). The CDR3 sequence: CATSRGTRGRLFF. The CDR3 region has the DNA TGTGCCACCAGCAGAGGTACCAGGGGGCGACTGTTTTTT.

V gene TRBV25-1 combines with J gene TRBJ1-3; D remains ambiguous. CDR1 and CDR2 (germline): MGHDK, SYGVNS. This CDR3 comprises 13 residues. V lost 2 bases, J lost 4 bases, and 6 bases lay in between. This chain's CDR3 is CASSEAPGNTIYF. The CDR3, as DNA: TGTGCCAGCAGTGAAGCCCCCGGAAACACCATATATTTT. The full variable domain, rest sourced from reference TRBV25-1 and TRBJ1-3, is EADIYQTPRYLVIGTGKKITLECSQTMGHDKMYWYQQDPGMELHLIHYSYGVNSTEKGDLSSESTVSRIRTEHFPLTLESARPSHTSQYLCASSEAPGNTIYFGEGSWLTVV.

This chain uses TRBV24-1 with TRBJ2-3; TRBD1 agrees at 7 bases. CDR3 length equals 13 residues. J was trimmed by 2 bases and V by 10 bases; bases with no gene match: 5. Germline V gives CDR1 KGHDR, CDR2 SFDVKD. The CDR3 loop is CATKGANTDTQYF. The CDR3 DNA sequence: TGTGCCACTAAGGGGGCGAACACAGATACGCAGTATTTT.

The chain links TRBV5-1 to TRBJ1-4; D is possibly TRBD1 (6 bases). Germline CDR1 SGHRS, CDR2 YFSETQ. CDR3 size: 15 residues. V dropped 0 bases and J dropped 6 bases, with 12 bases sitting between them. The CDR3 region has the DNA TGCGCCAGCAGCTTGGGAAGAGGGGGAGATGAAAAACTGTTTTTT. It specifies CASSLGRGGDEKLFF.